Listed here are 17 T cell receptor beta chains from one sample, sequenced in a study of blood T cell repertoires in COVID-19. Assay used: immunoSEQ multiplex PCR; TCRdb lists only in-frame clones, some missing. Here the sample spans around 92,000 clones, 83% being singletons. The sequencing input was peripheral blood. These receptors originate from a woman aged 80 or older with acute or convalescent COVID-19.

The chain has TRBV19 and TRBJ2-3; 7 nucleotides line up with TRBD2. V dropped 3 bases and J dropped 2; count of bases not matched to a gene: 2. Germline assignment: CDR1 LNHDA and CDR2 SQIVND (reference sequence). This CDR3 region has 14 residues. CDR3 bases: TGTGCCAGTAGTATCGGACTAGTCACAGATACGCAGTATTTT. Translating gives CASSIGLVTDTQYF.

This sequence joins TRBV5-1 and TRBJ1-4, with D perhaps matching TRBD1 (6 bases). CDR3 length: 15 amino acids. Germline V gene sequence: CDR1 SGHRS, CDR2 YFSETQ. Trimming removed 4 bases from V and 8 bases from J, with 18 bases in between. The CDR3 loop reads CASSIRGGNEEKLFF. CDR3 DNA: TGCGCCAGCAGCATTAGAGGGGGAAATGAGGAAAAACTGTTTTTT.

This clone was counted a single time. This chain uses TRBV24-1 with TRBJ2-3; 12 nucleotides agree with TRBD1. The V gene end was trimmed by 5 bases and the J gene end by 4 bases; junction bases not matched to a gene: 6. The CDR3 spans 16 residues. CDR1 KGHDR and CDR2 SFDVKD come from the germline V gene. Here the CDR3 DNA reads TGTGCCACCAGTGGGGTGGGACAGGGGGCATCAGATACGCAGTATTTT. It specifies CATSGVGQGASDTQYF.

The chain has TRBV14 and TRBJ2-5; 7 bases are shared with TRBD2. The CDR3 runs to 11 residues. Losses at the gene ends were 4 bases for V and 7 bases for J; bases not matched to a gene: 0. Germline CDR1 reads SGHDN; CDR2 reads FVKESK. CDR3 sequence reads: CASSREGTQYF. The CDR3 DNA reads as TGTGCCAGCAGCCGGGAGGGGACCCAGTACTTC.

This chain links TRBV28 with TRBJ2-3, with 9 nucleotides matching TRBD1. Unmatched junction bases numbered 5, after V lost 7 bases and J lost 3 bases. CDR1 MDHEN and CDR2 SYDVKM come from the germline V gene. This CDR3 has 14 residues. CDR3 coding DNA: TGTGCCAGCAAGAGGGACAGGGATACAGATACGCAGTATTTT. It is translated as CASKRDRDTDTQYF.

The chain's CDR3 is CASSGADTQYF. For the CDR3, the DNA is TGTGCCAGCAGCGGAGCGGATACGCAGTATTTT. The V call is TRBV7-9, the J call TRBJ2-3; no firm D call. This CDR3 is 11 amino acids long. V lost 5 bases to trimming and J lost 6 bases, with 6 bases between them. Germline V CDR1 and CDR2: SEHNR, FQNEAQ (reference sequence).

The chain uses TRBV7-8 and TRBJ2-7, with D possibly TRBD1 on 6 matching bases. The CDR3 spans 14 residues. V was shortened by 2 bases and J by 3 bases, with 11 bases between the two germline ends. Germline CDR1 is SGHVS and CDR2 is FQNEAQ. CDR3 residues: CASSLTTGIYEQYF. The DNA for the CDR3 is TGTGCCAGCAGCTTAACTACAGGGATCTACGAGCAGTACTTC.

The rearrangement joins TRBV11-2 to TRBJ2-7; possible D gene TRBD1, 6 bases. Trimming left V 6 bases short and J 0 bases short, with 15 bases between. The CDR3 length is 15 residues. Germline CDR1 and CDR2: SGHAT and FQNNGV. CDR3 in DNA: TGTGCCAGCAGTCGAGACAGGACGAGCTCCTACGAGCAGTACTTC. It encodes CASSRDRTSSYEQYF.

This chain joins TRBV11-2 and TRBJ2-3, with 7 nucleotides matching TRBD2. V shed 3 bases, J shed 4 bases, and the junction held 1 base outside the gene matches. There are 13 residues in the CDR3. Germline CDR1 reads SGHAT; CDR2 reads FQNNGV. The CDR3 nucleotides are TGTGCCAGCAGCTTTAGCGGGCCAGATACGCAGTATTTT. Protein sequence: CASSFSGPDTQYF.

This chain links TRBV2 with TRBJ2-5; a weak D match, TRBD2 (6 bases). Trimming removed 8 bases from V and 5 bases from J, with 21 bases in between. The CDR3 is 15 residues long. Germline-derived CDR1 and CDR2 are SNHLY and FYNNEI. The CDR3 coding sequence is TGTGCCAGCTGGGCCCGGACTAACCCGGGGGAGACCCAGTACTTC. The encoded protein is CASWARTNPGETQYF.

The rearrangement uses TRBV7-8 and TRBJ2-7; the D gene is possibly TRBD2 (6 bases). CDR1 SGHVS and CDR2 FQNEAQ come from the germline V gene. The CDR3 totals 14 residues. V lost 2 bases and J lost 3, with 11 bases in between. In DNA form, the CDR3 reads TGTGCCAGCAGCTTAAGTGGTAGCGGCTACGAGCAGTACTTC. Translation gives CASSLSGSGYEQYF.

CDR3 in DNA: TGTGCCAGCAGCCCTGGGACTAGCGGGAGGAATGAGCGGGACACCGGGGAGCTGTTTTTT. It translates to CASSPGTSGRNERDTGELFF. V and J are TRBV3-1 (or the pseudogene TRBV3-2) and TRBJ2-2; TRBD2 matches at 15 bases. The CDR3 has 20 amino acids. Trimming removed 4 bases from V and 3 bases from J; junction bases left unmatched: 12. Germline CDR1 and CDR2: LGHDT and YNNKEL (reference sequence).

This sequence joins TRBV28 and TRBJ2-4, with D tentatively TRBD2 (5 bases). This CDR3 contains 15 residues. V dropped 6 bases and J dropped 0 bases, with 12 bases sitting between them. Germline CDR1 is MDHEN and CDR2 is SYDVKM. The CDR3 DNA follows: TGTGCCAGCAGCCCTTTGAGCGGAGCCAAAAACATTCAGTACTTC. Protein product: CASSPLSGAKNIQYF.

The rearrangement links TRBV9 to TRBJ2-5, with D possibly TRBD1 on 5 matching bases. The CDR3 has 14 amino acids. Trimming pared 0 bases from V and 4 bases from J, leaving 10 bases between. Germline CDR1 is SGDLS and CDR2 is YYNGEE. The CDR3: CASSVGQLRETQYF. The CDR3 region has the DNA TGTGCCAGCAGCGTAGGACAGTTAAGAGAGACCCAGTACTTC.

V usage is TRBV24-1 and J usage is TRBJ1-2, with 9 bases lining up with TRBD1. The CDR3 has 14 amino acids. The germline V gene encodes CDR1 KGHDR and CDR2 SFDVKD. The V segment lost 7 bases and the J segment 8 bases; nucleotides outside the gene matches: 10. This CDR3 is CATSPGTGSLGYTF. CDR3 DNA sequence: TGTGCCACCAGCCCCGGGACAGGGAGTCTCGGCTACACCTTC.

The chain joins TRBV7-2 to TRBJ2-3; D uncertain. V shed 2 bases and J shed 0 bases, with 6 bases lying between them. The length of the CDR3 is 14 residues. The V gene's germline CDR1 is SGHTA and CDR2 FQGNSA. CDR3 sequence: CASSLIRSTDTQYF. The CDR3 nucleotides read TGTGCCAGCAGCTTAATACGGAGCACAGATACGCAGTATTTT.

This clone appeared once. CDR3 coding DNA: TGCGCCAGCAGCCCGAAGGGGGATCAAAGGGATGAGCAGTTCTTC. The encoded protein is CASSPKGDQRDEQFF. J is TRBJ2-1 and V is TRBV5-1; TRBD1 is a possible D gene (6 bases). Germline V CDR1 and CDR2: SGHRS, YFSETQ. The CDR3 sequence is 15 residues long. The V end was cut by 4 bases, the J end by 8 bases, with 19 bases between.